These 23 T cell receptor beta chains were all obtained from the same sample, sequenced in a study of shared clonotypes between healthy human individuals. Naive CD8 isolation took CD45RO-negative cells positively selected for CCR7 and excluded terminally differentiated effector memory CD45RA+ cells. Profiling relied on immunoSEQ multiplex PCR, and the TCRdb table lists in-frame clones only, not all of them. This table holds 800,000 or so clones, just over 95% found once. Source material: naive CD8+ T cells sorted from blood. The receptor source for this set is a man in his thirties or forties in good health.

The rearrangement joins TRBV7-9 to TRBJ1-5; D is ambiguous. This CDR3 comprises 13 residues. V lost 5 bases to trimming and J lost 5 bases, with 10 bases between them. Germline CDR1 reads SEHNR; CDR2 reads FQNEAQ (reference sequence). CDR3 coding DNA: TGTGCCAGCAGCCCACTTGGCTATCAGCCCCAGCATTTT. This translates into CASSPLGYQPQHF.

About this clone: This specimen includes other DNA sequences encoding the same CDR3. V usage is TRBV28 and J usage is TRBJ2-7; D is unclear. Germline CDR1 is MDHEN and CDR2 is SYDVKM. The CDR3 is 11 residues long. V was cut by 3 bases and J by 3 bases, with 3 bases left in between. The CDR3 sequence is CASSFDYEQYF. CDR3 nucleotide sequence: TGTGCCAGCAGTTTCGACTACGAGCAGTACTTC.

For this clone: Other DNA sequences from this sample encode an identical CDR3 as well. The rearrangement uses TRBV28 and TRBJ2-3; 10 bases fit TRBD2. J was trimmed by 0 bases and V by 3 bases; bases with no gene match: 3. The CDR3 contains 16 residues. Germline lookup yields CDR1 MDHEN and CDR2 SYDVKM. The CDR3 loop reads CASSFIAGGSTDTQYF. The CDR3 DNA sequence: TGTGCCAGCAGTTTCATAGCGGGAGGTAGCACAGATACGCAGTATTTT.

The V gene is TRBV29-1, the J gene TRBJ2-1; D possibly corresponds to TRBD1 (5 bases). Germline CDR1 is SQVTM and CDR2 is ANQGSEA. The CDR3 runs 13 residues. CDR3 sequence reads: CSHPGSSYNEQFF. CDR3 nucleotides: TGCAGTCACCCAGGGTCTTCCTACAATGAGCAGTTCTTC.

This rearrangement joins TRBV9 to TRBJ2-3, with D possibly matching TRBD2 (5 bases). The CDR3 consists of 15 residues. V was cut by 4 bases and J by 6 bases, with 18 bases left in between. The germline V gene has CDR1 SGDLS and CDR2 YYNGEE. The CDR3: CASSSEGRMGDTQYF. CDR3 DNA sequence: TGTGCCAGCAGCTCCGAGGGAAGGATGGGGGATACGCAGTATTTT.

The V call is TRBV11-2, the J call TRBJ2-1; D is possibly TRBD1 (6 bases). Germline V CDR1 and CDR2: SGHAT, FQNNGV. V was cut by 3 bases and J by 6 bases, with 15 bases left in between. The CDR3 has 15 amino acids. CDR3 bases: TGTGCCAGCAGCTTCTTCGACAGGCCCATCAATGAGCAGTTCTTC. It encodes CASSFFDRPINEQFF.

The CDR3 is CSVIPGTGSLYNEQFF. Here the CDR3 DNA reads TGCAGCGTTATCCCCGGGACAGGGAGCCTCTACAATGAGCAGTTCTTC. This sequence joins TRBV29-1 and TRBJ2-1; 9 nucleotides match TRBD1. The V and J ends lost 5 bases and 3 bases, in that order; junction bases with no gene match: 11. Germline V lookup: CDR1 SQVTM, CDR2 ANQGSEA. The CDR3 spans 16 residues.

With regard to this clone: One junction end disagrees with the germline gene, perhaps due to a read error. The V and J genes are TRBV27 and TRBJ2-7; D perhaps matches TRBD2 (5 bases). The germline V gene encodes CDR1 MNHEY and CDR2 SMNVEV (reference sequence). CDR3 length equals 14 residues. Here the CDR3 reads CASSLSGGPYEQYF. CDR3 sequence (DNA): TGTGCCAGCAGTTTATCTGGAGGACCCTACGAGCAGTATTTC.

The chain is built from TRBV7-9 and TRBJ2-5, with D possibly matching TRBD2 (6 bases). V gave up 5 bases and J gave up 4 bases, with 20 bases separating them. CDR1 is SEHNR, CDR2 FQNEAQ, per germline (reference sequence). This CDR3 contains 16 residues. Written as DNA, the CDR3 is TGTGCCAGCAGCCCCACCCGGGGAGGCCCCAGAGAGACCCAGTACTTC. Protein: CASSPTRGGPRETQYF.

V gene TRBV6-6 combines with J gene TRBJ1-5, with TRBD1 matching over 8 bases. CDR1 MNHNY and CDR2 SVGAGI come from the germline V gene (reference sequence). Trimming took 4 bases from V and 4 from J; bases not matched to a gene: 0. The CDR3 contains 13 residues. The CDR3 reads CASSWTGNQPQHF. The CDR3 region has the DNA TGTGCCAGCAGTTGGACAGGGAATCAGCCCCAGCATTTT.

CDR3 in DNA: TGTGCCAGCAGCTTAGCGCGGAGGACAGGGCCGAACACTGAAGCTTTCTTT. This encodes CASSLARRTGPNTEAFF. V is TRBV7-8 and J is TRBJ1-1, with 8 bases aligning to TRBD1. Germline loops: CDR1 SGHVS, CDR2 FQNEAQ. After removal of 0 bases from V and 1 base from J, the junction contained 7 bases not matched to a gene. The CDR3 is 17 residues long.

The rearrangement links TRBV5-5 to TRBJ2-7; 13 bases agree with TRBD2. The CDR3 spans 15 residues. Germline V lookup: CDR1 SGHKS, CDR2 YYEKEE (reference sequence). Trimming removed 3 bases from V and 2 bases from J; junction bases left unmatched: 2. The CDR3: CASSSGLAGAYEQYF. The CDR3 nucleotides are TGTGCCAGCAGCTCCGGACTAGCGGGAGCCTACGAGCAGTACTTC.

The chain couples TRBV9 to TRBJ1-4; TRBD1 might be the D (6 bases). V lost 0 bases, J lost 1 base, and 7 bases lay in between. The CDR3 loop spans 15 amino acids. Germline V gives CDR1 SGDLS, CDR2 YYNGEE. The DNA of the CDR3 is TGTGCCAGCAGCGTAGAGGGGGGAACTAATGAAAAACTGTTTTTT. Translation: CASSVEGGTNEKLFF. Full variable domain (rest looked up from reference TRBV9 and TRBJ1-4): DSGVTQTPKHLITATGQRVTLRCSPRSGDLSVYWYQQSLDQGLQFLIQYYNGEERAKGNILERFSAQQFPDLHSELNLSSLELGDSALYFCASSVEGGTNEKLFFGSGTQLSVL.

The chain is built from TRBV29-1 and TRBJ2-3; 7 bases are a match to TRBD2. J gave up 3 bases and V 7 bases, and 7 bases lay outside the gene matches. Germline lookup yields CDR1 SQVTM and CDR2 ANQGSEA. CDR3 size: 13 residues. The CDR3 DNA follows: TGCAGCGGGTCTAGCGGATTAACAGATACGCAGTATTTT. Its protein is CSGSSGLTDTQYF.

J is TRBJ2-1 and V is TRBV14; 11 bases align to TRBD2. CDR1 SGHDN and CDR2 FVKESK come from the germline V gene. The CDR3 length is 15 residues. V gave up 5 bases and J gave up 2 bases; unmatched junction bases: 2. The CDR3 DNA follows: TGTGCCAGCAGCTCTAGCGGGAGGACCTACAATGAGCAGTTCTTC. Translated: CASSSSGRTYNEQFF.

The chain couples TRBV30 to TRBJ2-1; D gene unclear. Germline V gene data show CDR1 as GTSNPN and CDR2 as SVGIG (reference sequence). This CDR3 spans 13 amino acids. The V and J ends lost 0 bases and 4 bases respectively, with 7 bases between them. The CDR3 loop is CAWSVGAYNEQFF. The CDR3 DNA reads TGTGCCTGGAGTGTTGGCGCTTACAATGAGCAGTTCTTC.

The V gene is TRBV7-9, the J gene TRBJ2-1; 8 bases fit TRBD2. The V gene end was trimmed by 1 base and the J gene end by 2 bases; junction bases not matched to a gene: 7. CDR3 length equals 17 residues. Germline values: CDR1 SEHNR, CDR2 FQNEAQ (reference sequence). As DNA, the CDR3 is TGTGCCAGCAGCTTAGTTGGAGCGGGGGCCGCCTACAATGAGCAGTTCTTC. It specifies CASSLVGAGAAYNEQFF.

The genes are TRBV5-6 and TRBJ2-7, with D possibly TRBD2 on 6 matching bases. Germline loops: CDR1 SGHDT, CDR2 YYEEEE. This CDR3 contains 15 residues. V shed 4 bases and J shed 3 bases, with 17 bases lying between them. CDR3 sequence: CASSTGGPGDYEQYF. CDR3 coding DNA: TGTGCCAGCAGCACTGGAGGGCCCGGGGACTACGAGCAGTACTTC.

The chain carries TRBV9 and TRBJ2-5; 9 nucleotides match TRBD1. The junction had 4 bases not matched to a gene; V was cut back by 3 bases and J by 4 bases. The CDR3 covers 14 residues. The germline V gene has CDR1 SGDLS and CDR2 YYNGEE. In DNA form, the CDR3 reads TGTGCCAGCAGCGGGACAGGGGTTGGAGAGACCCAGTACTTC. Translation gives CASSGTGVGETQYF.

This rearrangement joins TRBV4-3 to TRBJ1-1; D unclear. The CDR3 runs 17 residues. V was clipped by 1 base and J by 0 bases, with 15 bases between them. Germline V gene data show CDR1 as LGHNA and CDR2 as YSLEER. The CDR3 region is CASSQALIGPLNTEAFF. DNA for the CDR3: TGCGCCAGCAGCCAAGCCTTAATTGGGCCACTGAACACTGAAGCTTTCTTT.

The chain links TRBV7-9 to TRBJ2-3; tentatively, D is TRBD2 (5 bases). Germline CDR1 is SEHNR and CDR2 is FQNEAQ (reference sequence). Trimming pared 5 bases from V and 5 bases from J, leaving 20 bases between. This CDR3 has 16 amino acids. CDR3 in amino acids: CASSPSGARAVDTQYF. The CDR3 nucleotides read TGTGCCAGCAGCCCAAGTGGCGCGAGGGCGGTAGATACGCAGTATTTT.

This chain uses TRBV7-2 with TRBJ2-7; TRBD1 matches 8 bases. Germline CDR1 SGHTA, CDR2 FQGNSA. The CDR3 extends over 16 amino acids. The V gene end was trimmed by 0 bases and the J gene end by 1 base; junction bases not matched to a gene: 5. The CDR3: CASSLAGTGISYEQYF. The CDR3 DNA follows: TGTGCCAGCAGCTTAGCGGGGACAGGAATATCCTACGAGCAGTACTTC.

V gene TRBV2 combines with J gene TRBJ2-1, with 12 bases identical to TRBD2. With 5 bases clipped from V and 7 bases from J, the junction kept 3 bases outside the gene matches. The germline CDR1 and CDR2 sequences are SNHLY and FYNNEI. This CDR3 comprises 14 residues. CDR3 residues: CASSRLAGDNEQFF. The DNA of the CDR3 is TGTGCCAGCAGTCGACTAGCGGGAGATAATGAGCAGTTCTTC. The full variable domain, its missing parts supplied by reference TRBV2 and TRBJ2-1, is EPEVTQTPSHQVTQMGQEVILRCVPISNHLYFYWYRQILGQKVEFLVSFYNNEISEKSEIFDDQFSVERPDGSNFTLKIRSTKLEDSAMYFCASSRLAGDNEQFFGPGTRLTVL.